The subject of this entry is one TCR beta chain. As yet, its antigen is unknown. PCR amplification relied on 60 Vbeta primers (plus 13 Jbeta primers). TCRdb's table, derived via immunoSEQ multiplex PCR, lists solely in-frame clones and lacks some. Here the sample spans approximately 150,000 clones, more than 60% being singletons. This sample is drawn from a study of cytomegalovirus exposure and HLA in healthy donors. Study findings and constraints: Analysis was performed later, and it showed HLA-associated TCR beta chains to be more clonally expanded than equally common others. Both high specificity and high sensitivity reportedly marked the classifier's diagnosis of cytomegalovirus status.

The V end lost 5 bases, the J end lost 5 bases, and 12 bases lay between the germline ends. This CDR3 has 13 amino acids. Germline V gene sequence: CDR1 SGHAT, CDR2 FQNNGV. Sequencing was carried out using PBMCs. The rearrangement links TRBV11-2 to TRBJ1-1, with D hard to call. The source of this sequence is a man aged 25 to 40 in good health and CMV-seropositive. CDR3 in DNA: TGTGCCAGCAGCCCGTGGGCAAGGACTGAAGCTTTCTTT. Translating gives CASSPWARTEAFF.